This T cell receptor (beta chain) is drawn from a study of blood T cell repertoires in COVID-19. Across the whole study: The samples span acute and convalescent COVID-19 from the United States, Italy and Spain. T cells, B-cell-depleted T cells, or PBMCs supplied cDNA or gDNA.

Original processing methods: Amplification of reference gene primers was used by the study to estimate nucleated cell counts. The method was immunoSEQ multiplex PCR; TCRdb's version includes in-frame clones alone and lacks a portion of them. That table furnishes V, J and clone size, whereas the DNA furnished D and trimming. The data hold around 450,000 clones, with about 89% observed a single time. Germline values: CDR1 MGHRA, CDR2 YSYEKL. The CDR3 is made up of 16 amino acids. V shed 0 bases, J shed 6 bases, and the junction held 9 bases outside the gene matches. The sequenced sample was peripheral blood. The chain has TRBV4-1 and TRBJ2-7; 9 bases agree with TRBD2. The sequence came from a woman in her twenties or thirties with acute or convalescent COVID-19. The CDR3 region has the DNA TGCGCCAGCAGCCAAGATATCGGGACTAGCCCCGCCGAGCAGTACTTC. Its translation is CASSQDIGTSPAEQYF.